This T cell receptor beta chain was observed in a study of kidney transplant recipient with SARS-CoV-2 infection. Trimming shortened V by 1 base and J by 0 bases, and 11 bases separated the two germline ends. There are 16 residues in the CDR3. Germline V gives CDR1 SGHVS, CDR2 FNYEAQ. TCRdb processed the reads anew with MiXCR; each CDR3 protein has one entry. Of approximately 240,000 distinct CDR3 sequences in the sample, around 28% were seen once. The chain combines TRBV7-6 with TRBJ2-3, with D possibly being TRBD1 (7 bases). This clonotype was obtained from a young adult male patient who had COVID-19 and was a kidney transplant recipient. The T cells may partly be graft donor cells. The source was a blood sample, collected at baseline and between days 110 and 120 from a kidney transplant recipient. In DNA form, the CDR3 reads TGTGCCAGCAGCTTAGTGGAGGGGGCTAGCACAGATACGCAGTATTTT. Translation gives CASSLVEGASTDTQYF.